This T cell receptor (beta chain) was sequenced for a study of blood T cell repertoires in COVID-19. Study details: Samples came from the United States, Italy and Spain, spanning acute and convalescent COVID-19. PBMCs, B-cell-depleted T cells, or T cells provided the cDNA or gDNA that made up the material.

In the original workflow: Cell counts per sample came from amplifying reference gene primers. Clones were read by immunoSEQ multiplex PCR, and TCRdb kept only the in-frame ones, dropping some. V, J and clone size are taken as reported in that table, and D and trimming were inferred from the DNA itself. Among 170,000 or so clones, around 82% were seen once, and the ten largest hold roughly 13%. V gave up 8 bases and J gave up 10 bases, with 18 bases separating them. The CDR3 length is 13 residues. Germline CDR1 is MNHEY and CDR2 is SVGAGI. This TCR came from a man younger than 35 with active or convalescent COVID-19. The chain links TRBV6-5 to TRBJ2-1; maybe TRBD2 (6 bases). Sequenced sample: peripheral blood. The CDR3 DNA reads TGTGCCAGCGGGAGTGGCGGGGCCCGCGAGCAGTTCTTC. This codes for CASGSGGAREQFF.